A selection of T cell receptor beta chains follows, all from one sample in a study of vaccination and CD4 T cells after COVID-19. Via MiXCR, TCRdb re-called the PCR reads, giving one row per CDR3 protein. The sample has about 21,000 distinct CDR3 sequences; about 48% are singletons. No antigen has been assigned to these receptors. The specimen was CD4+ T cells from blood, cultured in vitro. These TCRs come from a human donor who had recovered from COVID-19. The CDR3 runs from the conserved cysteine through the conserved F or W. A D gene is named only where the DNA matches it firmly. Expanded clones are given a class, and other clones once, few, many or no size at all.

abundance,d_gene,j_gene,v_gene,CDR3aa,CDR3nt
few,NA,TRBJ2-7,TRBV7-2,CASRGGGSYEQYF,TGTGCCAGCAGGGGGGGCGGATCCTACGAGCAGTACTTC
NA,NA,TRBJ1-2,TRBV19,CASRWSLSGGYTF,TGTGCCAGTAGATGGAGCTTGTCAGGTGGCTACACCTTC
NA,NA,TRBJ1-1,TRBV5-1,CASSSRPGVIVNTEAFF,TGCGCCAGCAGCTCCCGGCCAGGGGTGATTGTGAACACTGAAGCTTTCTTT
NA,TRBD1,TRBJ1-1,TRBV7-9,CASSFNRDREFLGTEAFF,TGTGCCAGCAGCTTCAACCGGGACAGGGAGTTCTTGGGCACTGAAGCTTTCTTT
NA,NA,TRBJ1-2,TRBV6-1,CASSRAPNYGYTF,TGTGCCAGCAGCCGGGCCCCTAACTATGGCTACACCTTC
few,TRBD1,TRBJ1-2,TRBV10-3,CAISVGRVEGALGGYTF,TGTGCCATCAGTGTCGGCCGGGTAGAGGGGGCGTTGGGTGGCTACACCTTC
few,NA,TRBJ1-5,TRBV19,CASSMSRGDNAQHF,TGTGCCAGTAGTATGAGTAGGGGGGACAACGCCCAGCATTTT
NA,TRBD1,TRBJ1-6,TRBV12-3/TRBV12-4,CASSRQGAFSPLHF,TGTGCCAGCAGTCGACAGGGGGCGTTTTCACCCCTCCACTTT
NA,NA,TRBJ1-1,TRBV6-1,CASVGRGRPPGTEAFF,TGTGCCAGCGTGGGGAGGGGGAGACCCCCTGGCACTGAAGCTTTCTTT
few,NA,TRBJ1-3,TRBV7-9,CASSFRQGLGNTIYF,TGTGCCAGCAGCTTCCGCCAGGGACTAGGAAACACCATATATTTT
few,NA,TRBJ2-7,TRBV21-1,CASSRGRFSYEQYF,TGTGCCAGCAGCAGGGGGAGATTCTCCTACGAGCAGTACTTC
NA,NA,TRBJ1-1,TRBV21-1,CASSPRDWDEAFF,TGTGCCAGCAGCCCCCGGGACTGGGATGAAGCTTTCTTT
few,NA,TRBJ1-3,TRBV20-1,CSADPLGTIYF,TGCAGTGCCGACCCGTTGGGCACCATATATTTT
few,NA,TRBJ1-1,TRBV7-8,CASSLEYGGSEAFF,TGTGCCAGCAGCTTAGAATACGGGGGAAGTGAAGCTTTCTTT
few,NA,TRBJ1-2,TRBV27,CASSLGRPTGNYGYTF,TGTGCCAGCAGTTTAGGTAGGCCGACTGGGAACTATGGCTACACCTTC
few,NA,TRBJ1-1,TRBV6-1,CASSDPGHLMNTEAFF,TGTGCCAGCAGTGACCCGGGACACCTCATGAACACTGAAGCTTTCTTT
NA,TRBD2,TRBJ2-1,TRBV2,CASRAGTSGYNEQFF,TGTGCCAGCAGAGCCGGGACTAGCGGCTACAATGAGCAGTTCTTC
NA,NA,TRBJ1-1,TRBV6-1,CASSLSQSENTEAFF,TGTGCCAGCAGTCTATCCCAGTCGGAGAACACTGAAGCTTTCTTT
NA,TRBD2,TRBJ2-5,TRBV29-1,CSVSAGGEETQYF,TGCAGCGTTTCCGCGGGGGGGGAGGAGACCCAGTACTTC
NA,NA,TRBJ1-5,TRBV7-8,CASSRDQDQPQHF,TGTGCCAGCAGCCGGGACCAAGACCAGCCCCAGCATTTT
NA,TRBD2,TRBJ2-3,TRBV20-1,CSASSGRGGWDTQYF,TGCAGTGCTAGTTCCGGGCGGGGGGGATGGGATACGCAGTATTTT
NA,NA,TRBJ2-7,TRBV6-5,CASSYGGGAAYEQYF,TGTGCCAGCAGTTACGGCGGTGGGGCCGCCTACGAGCAGTACTTC
NA,NA,TRBJ1-5,TRBV6-1,CASSLAGEQPQHF,TGTGCCAGCAGCTTAGCGGGGGAGCAGCCCCAGCATTTT
NA,NA,TRBJ2-7,TRBV7-9,CASSLNSYEQYF,TGTGCCAGCAGCTTGAACTCCTACGAGCAGTACTTC